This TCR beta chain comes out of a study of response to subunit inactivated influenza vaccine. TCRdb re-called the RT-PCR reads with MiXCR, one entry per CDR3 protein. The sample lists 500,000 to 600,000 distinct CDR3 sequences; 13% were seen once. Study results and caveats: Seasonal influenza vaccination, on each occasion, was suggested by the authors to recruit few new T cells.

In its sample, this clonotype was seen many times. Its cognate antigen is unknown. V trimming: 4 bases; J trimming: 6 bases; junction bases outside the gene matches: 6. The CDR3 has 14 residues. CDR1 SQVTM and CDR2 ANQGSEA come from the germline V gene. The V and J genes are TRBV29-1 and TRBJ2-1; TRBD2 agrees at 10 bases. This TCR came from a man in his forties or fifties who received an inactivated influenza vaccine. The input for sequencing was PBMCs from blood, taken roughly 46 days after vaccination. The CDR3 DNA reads TGCAGCGTTGCTACTAGCGGGATTGGCAATGAGCAGTTCTTC. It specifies CSVATSGIGNEQFF.